These T cell receptor beta chains were read from a single sample in a study of shared clonotypes between healthy human individuals. Some clones are missing from TCRdb's copy, which holds only in-frame ones; the method was immunoSEQ multiplex PCR. The table lists roughly 2.5 million clones, roughly 92% of them singletons. The sequenced material came from naive CD4+ T cells sorted from blood. The receptors were gathered from a man between 18 and 29 years old in good health. The CDR3 runs from the conserved cysteine through the conserved F or W. D genes are given only for firm matches. The listing skips clone size in some rows; elsewhere it reads once, few, many or a size class.

J gene: TRBJ2-7; V gene: TRBV7-9; clone size: .; D gene: .; CDR3 protein: CASSSGLPYEQYF; CDR3 DNA: TGTGCCAGCAGCTCCGGGCTACCCTACGAGCAGTACTTC
J gene: TRBJ1-5; V gene: TRBV10-3; clone size: .; D gene: .; CDR3 protein: CAIKEFEYQPQHF; CDR3 DNA: TGTGCCATCAAAGAGTTTGAGTATCAGCCCCAGCATTTT
J gene: TRBJ1-2; V gene: TRBV6-6; clone size: .; D gene: TRBD1; CDR3 protein: CASSYRDSLRLGGYTF; CDR3 DNA: TGTGCCAGCAGTTACCGGGACAGCCTGAGGCTAGGGGGCTACACCTTC
J gene: TRBJ1-1; V gene: TRBV30; clone size: .; D gene: .; CDR3 protein: CAEDQGLNTEAFF; CDR3 DNA: TGTGCGGAGGACCAGGGACTTAACACTGAAGCTTTCTTT
J gene: TRBJ2-1; V gene: TRBV11-2; clone size: .; D gene: .; CDR3 protein: CASSLEVSGAPYNEQFF; CDR3 DNA: TGTGCCAGCAGCTTAGAGGTCAGTGGGGCGCCCTACAATGAGCAGTTCTTC
J gene: TRBJ2-1; V gene: TRBV5-4; clone size: .; D gene: TRBD1; CDR3 protein: CASTSSGTVIEQFF; CDR3 DNA: TGTGCCAGCACCTCATCCGGGACAGTGATAGAGCAGTTCTTC
J gene: TRBJ1-4; V gene: TRBV5-1; clone size: .; D gene: .; CDR3 protein: CASSLGGNLASNEKLFF; CDR3 DNA: TGCGCCAGCAGCTTGGGTGGCAACCTGGCTTCTAATGAAAAACTGTTTTTT
J gene: TRBJ2-6; V gene: TRBV18; clone size: .; D gene: .; CDR3 protein: CASSPVLTGANVLTF; CDR3 DNA: TGTGCCAGCTCACCGGTGCTAACTGGGGCCAACGTCCTGACTTTC
J gene: TRBJ1-1; V gene: TRBV11-2; clone size: .; D gene: TRBD1; CDR3 protein: CASSRDRGIRAFF; CDR3 DNA: TGTGCCAGCAGCCGGGACAGGGGGATCCGAGCTTTCTTT
J gene: TRBJ2-3; V gene: TRBV28; clone size: .; D gene: TRBD2; CDR3 protein: CASSPAGGEADTQYF; CDR3 DNA: TGTGCCAGCAGCCCGGCCGGGGGGGAGGCAGATACGCAGTATTTT
J gene: TRBJ1-2; V gene: TRBV6-6; clone size: .; D gene: .; CDR3 protein: CASKAYQGNYGYTF; CDR3 DNA: TGTGCCAGCAAAGCCTACCAGGGGAACTATGGCTACACCTTC
J gene: TRBJ1-4; V gene: TRBV28; clone size: .; D gene: TRBD1; CDR3 protein: CASSLPYYQDRGTSEKLFF; CDR3 DNA: TGTGCCAGCAGTTTACCATATTACCAGGACAGGGGTACGAGTGAAAAACTGTTTTTT
J gene: TRBJ2-5; V gene: TRBV6-6; clone size: .; D gene: .; CDR3 protein: CASSYPEETQYF; CDR3 DNA: TGTGCCAGCAGCTACCCCGAGGAGACCCAGTACTTC
J gene: TRBJ2-1; V gene: TRBV28; clone size: .; D gene: .; CDR3 protein: CASSLRDREFF; CDR3 DNA: TGTGCCAGCAGTTTACGGGACCGGGAGTTCTTC
J gene: TRBJ2-1; V gene: TRBV5-1; clone size: .; D gene: TRBD2; CDR3 protein: CASSLGPGLAGRNEQFF; CDR3 DNA: TGCGCCAGCAGCTTGGGGCCCGGACTAGCGGGAAGGAATGAGCAGTTCTTC
J gene: TRBJ2-1; V gene: TRBV25-1; clone size: .; D gene: .; CDR3 protein: CASSDGRWGNEQFF; CDR3 DNA: TGTGCCAGCAGTGATGGTAGGTGGGGCAATGAGCAGTTCTTC
J gene: TRBJ2-3; V gene: TRBV11-2; clone size: .; D gene: .; CDR3 protein: CASSSGLFTDTQYF; CDR3 DNA: TGTGCCAGCAGCTCCGGACTGTTCACAGATACGCAGTATTTT
J gene: TRBJ2-7; V gene: TRBV15; clone size: once; D gene: .; CDR3 protein: CATSADRTYEQYF; CDR3 DNA: TGTGCCACCAGCGCAGACAGGACCTACGAGCAGTACTTC
J gene: TRBJ1-6; V gene: TRBV27; clone size: .; D gene: .; CDR3 protein: CASSLGFGDSPLHF; CDR3 DNA: TGTGCCAGCAGTTTGGGGTTTGGGGATTCACCCCTCCACTTT
J gene: TRBJ1-3; V gene: TRBV9; clone size: once; D gene: .; CDR3 protein: CASSAQEISGNTIYF; CDR3 DNA: TGTGCCAGCAGCGCCCAGGAGATATCTGGAAACACCATATATTTT
J gene: TRBJ2-2; V gene: TRBV19; clone size: .; D gene: TRBD1; CDR3 protein: CASRILQGAGELFF; CDR3 DNA: TGTGCCAGTAGGATACTACAGGGGGCCGGGGAGCTGTTTTTT
J gene: TRBJ2-3; V gene: TRBV5-6; clone size: once; D gene: .; CDR3 protein: CASSLREDTQYF; CDR3 DNA: TGTGCCAGCAGCTTGAGGGAAGATACGCAGTATTTT
J gene: TRBJ2-7; V gene: TRBV7-2; clone size: .; D gene: .; CDR3 protein: CASSFRRGLYEQYF; CDR3 DNA: TGTGCCAGCAGCTTCCGCAGGGGTCTCTACGAGCAGTACTTC
J gene: TRBJ2-7; V gene: TRBV2; clone size: once; D gene: .; CDR3 protein: CASSAGHEQYF; CDR3 DNA: TGTGCCAGCAGCGCGGGGCACGAGCAGTACTTC
J gene: TRBJ2-7; V gene: TRBV7-2; clone size: .; D gene: TRBD1; CDR3 protein: CASSLEATGGGLSYEQYF; CDR3 DNA: TGTGCCAGCAGCTTAGAGGCGACAGGGGGCGGTTTATCCTACGAGCAGTACTTC
J gene: TRBJ2-7; V gene: TRBV30; clone size: once; D gene: .; CDR3 protein: CAWSVRGATSSYEQYF; CDR3 DNA: TGTGCCTGGAGTGTACGGGGGGCAACAAGCTCCTACGAGCAGTACTTC
J gene: TRBJ2-7; V gene: TRBV10-1; clone size: .; D gene: TRBD1; CDR3 protein: CASSETGGLYEQYF; CDR3 DNA: TGCGCCAGCAGTGAGACAGGGGGCTTATACGAGCAGTACTTC
J gene: TRBJ2-1; V gene: TRBV19; clone size: .; D gene: TRBD1; CDR3 protein: CASSSRQGLFF; CDR3 DNA: TGTGCCAGTAGTAGCCGACAGGGGTTGTTCTTC
J gene: TRBJ1-4; V gene: TRBV5-1; clone size: .; D gene: .; CDR3 protein: CASSLESRGEKLFF; CDR3 DNA: TGCGCCAGCAGCTTGGAGAGCAGGGGTGAAAAACTGTTTTTT
J gene: TRBJ2-5; V gene: TRBV21-1; clone size: .; D gene: .; CDR3 protein: CASSKDRDRANQETQYF; CDR3 DNA: TGTGCCAGCAGCAAAGACCGGGACAGGGCAAACCAAGAGACCCAGTACTTC
J gene: TRBJ1-1; V gene: TRBV6-5; clone size: few; D gene: .; CDR3 protein: CASRQGQVTEAFF; CDR3 DNA: TGTGCCAGCAGGCAGGGGCAAGTCACTGAAGCTTTCTTT
J gene: TRBJ2-7; V gene: TRBV7-2; clone size: .; D gene: .; CDR3 protein: CASSLSTGVTYEQYF; CDR3 DNA: TGTGCCAGCAGCTTATCTACGGGGGTAACCTACGAGCAGTACTTC
J gene: TRBJ1-5; V gene: TRBV19; clone size: once; D gene: .; CDR3 protein: CASSIQTGNQPQHF; CDR3 DNA: TGTGCCAGTAGTATCCAGACCGGCAATCAGCCCCAGCATTTT
J gene: TRBJ2-7; V gene: TRBV5-1; clone size: .; D gene: .; CDR3 protein: CASSPGHYYEQYF; CDR3 DNA: TGCGCCAGCAGCCCGGGACATTACTACGAGCAGTACTTC
J gene: TRBJ2-1; V gene: TRBV7-2; clone size: .; D gene: .; CDR3 protein: CASSSRTASHNEQFF; CDR3 DNA: TGTGCCAGCAGCTCCCGGACAGCTTCTCACAATGAGCAGTTCTTC
J gene: TRBJ2-1; V gene: TRBV7-2; clone size: .; D gene: TRBD2; CDR3 protein: CASSLGLADRYNEQFF; CDR3 DNA: TGTGCCAGCAGCTTAGGTCTAGCGGATAGGTACAATGAGCAGTTCTTC
J gene: TRBJ2-1; V gene: TRBV11-2; clone size: .; D gene: .; CDR3 protein: CASSSRAVTSGVGSNEQFF; CDR3 DNA: TGTGCCAGCAGCTCTAGGGCAGTTACGTCGGGCGTCGGGTCCAATGAGCAGTTCTTC
J gene: TRBJ2-1; V gene: TRBV10-3; clone size: .; D gene: .; CDR3 protein: CAISVRRVEQFF; CDR3 DNA: TGTGCCATCAGTGTTCGGAGGGTTGAGCAGTTCTTC
J gene: TRBJ1-1; V gene: TRBV2; clone size: .; D gene: .; CDR3 protein: CASSEKVRAFF; CDR3 DNA: TGTGCCAGCAGTGAAAAGGTCCGAGCTTTCTTT
J gene: TRBJ1-5; V gene: TRBV7-2; clone size: .; D gene: .; CDR3 protein: CASSPSFGAQHF; CDR3 DNA: TGTGCCAGCAGCCCCTCCTTTGGGGCCCAGCATTTT
J gene: TRBJ1-2; V gene: TRBV25-1; clone size: .; D gene: .; CDR3 protein: CASSELTGEVYGYTF; CDR3 DNA: TGTGCCAGCAGTGAATTAACAGGCGAAGTCTATGGCTACACCTTC
J gene: TRBJ2-5; V gene: TRBV27; clone size: .; D gene: .; CDR3 protein: CASSHPTGTQYF; CDR3 DNA: TGTGCCAGCAGTCATCCCACTGGGACCCAGTACTTC
J gene: TRBJ2-5; V gene: TRBV7-9; clone size: once; D gene: TRBD2; CDR3 protein: CASSARLAGPPETQYF; CDR3 DNA: TGTGCCAGCAGCGCCCGACTAGCGGGGCCCCCAGAGACCCAGTACTTC
J gene: TRBJ1-1; V gene: TRBV10-3; clone size: .; D gene: TRBD1; CDR3 protein: CAARPGQGVTEAFF; CDR3 DNA: TGTGCCGCGCGACCGGGACAGGGGGTAACTGAAGCTTTCTTT
J gene: TRBJ1-1; V gene: TRBV4-1; clone size: .; D gene: TRBD1; CDR3 protein: CASSQDGGTVQMNTEAFF; CDR3 DNA: TGCGCCAGCAGCCAAGATGGGGGGACAGTCCAAATGAACACTGAAGCTTTCTTT
J gene: TRBJ1-5; V gene: TRBV28; clone size: .; D gene: .; CDR3 protein: CASSLSDKWKGFGSDVSNQPQHF; CDR3 DNA: TGTGCCAGCAGCCTATCGGATAAATGGAAGGGATTCGGGTCGGACGTAAGCAATCAGCCCCAGCATTTT
J gene: TRBJ1-2; V gene: TRBV19; clone size: .; D gene: .; CDR3 protein: CASSIGLREVNYGYTF; CDR3 DNA: TGTGCCAGTAGTATAGGCCTCAGAGAGGTTAACTATGGCTACACCTTC
J gene: TRBJ2-1; V gene: TRBV29-1; clone size: .; D gene: TRBD1; CDR3 protein: CSVGGGQGHNEQFF; CDR3 DNA: TGCAGCGTTGGCGGAGGACAGGGCCACAATGAGCAGTTCTTC
J gene: TRBJ1-5; V gene: TRBV20-1; clone size: .; D gene: .; CDR3 protein: CSAGEVTAQHF; CDR3 DNA: TGCAGTGCAGGGGAAGTGACAGCCCAGCATTTT
J gene: TRBJ2-2; V gene: TRBV11-3; clone size: .; D gene: TRBD1; CDR3 protein: CASSSGQGYTGELFF; CDR3 DNA: TGTGCCAGCAGCTCCGGACAGGGGTACACCGGGGAGCTGTTTTTT
J gene: TRBJ1-1; V gene: TRBV30; clone size: .; D gene: TRBD1; CDR3 protein: CAWTTGGLFGAFF; CDR3 DNA: TGTGCCTGGACGACAGGGGGGCTTTTCGGGGCTTTCTTT